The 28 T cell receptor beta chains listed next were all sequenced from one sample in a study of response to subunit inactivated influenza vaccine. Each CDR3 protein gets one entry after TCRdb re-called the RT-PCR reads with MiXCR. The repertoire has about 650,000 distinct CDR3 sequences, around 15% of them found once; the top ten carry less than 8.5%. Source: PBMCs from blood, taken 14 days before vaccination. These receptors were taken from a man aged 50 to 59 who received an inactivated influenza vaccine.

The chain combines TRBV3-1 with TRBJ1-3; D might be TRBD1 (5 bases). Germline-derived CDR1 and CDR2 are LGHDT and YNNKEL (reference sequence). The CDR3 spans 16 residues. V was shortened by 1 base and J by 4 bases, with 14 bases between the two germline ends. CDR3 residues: CASSQGPGARGNTIYF. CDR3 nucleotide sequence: TGTGCCAGCAGCCAAGGACCCGGGGCGCGCGGAAACACCATATATTTT.

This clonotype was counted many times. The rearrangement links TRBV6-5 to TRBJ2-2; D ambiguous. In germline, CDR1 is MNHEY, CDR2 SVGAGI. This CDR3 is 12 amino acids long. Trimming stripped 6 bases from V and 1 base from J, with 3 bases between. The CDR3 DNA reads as TGTGCCAGCAGACAGAACACCGGGGAGCTGTTTTTT. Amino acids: CASRQNTGELFF.

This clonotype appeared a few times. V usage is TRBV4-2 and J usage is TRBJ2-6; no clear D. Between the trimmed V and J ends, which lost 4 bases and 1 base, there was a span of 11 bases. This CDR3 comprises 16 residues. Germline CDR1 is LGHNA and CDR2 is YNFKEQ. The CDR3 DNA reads TGTGCCAGCAGCCCGCTGGGTGGATCTGGGGCCAACGTCCTGACTTTC. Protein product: CASSPLGGSGANVLTF.

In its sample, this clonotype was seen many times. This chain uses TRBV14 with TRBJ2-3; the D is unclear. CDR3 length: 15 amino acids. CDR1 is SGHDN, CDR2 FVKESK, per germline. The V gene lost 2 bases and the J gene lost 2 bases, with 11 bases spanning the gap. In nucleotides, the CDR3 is TGTGCCAGCAGCCAAAGTCATAACCCCACAGATACGCAGTATTTT. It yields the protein CASSQSHNPTDTQYF.

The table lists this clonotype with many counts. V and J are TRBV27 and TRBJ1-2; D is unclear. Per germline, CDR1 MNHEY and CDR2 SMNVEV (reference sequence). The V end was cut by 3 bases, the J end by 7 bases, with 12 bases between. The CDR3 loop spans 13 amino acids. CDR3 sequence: CASSLRVHSGYTF. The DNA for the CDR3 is TGTGCCAGCAGTTTGAGAGTCCATAGTGGCTACACCTTC.

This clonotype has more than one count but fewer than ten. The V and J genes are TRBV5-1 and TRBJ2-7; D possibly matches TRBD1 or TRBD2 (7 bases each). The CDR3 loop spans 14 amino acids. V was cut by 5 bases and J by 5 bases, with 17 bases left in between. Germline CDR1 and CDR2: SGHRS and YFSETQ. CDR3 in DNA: TGCGCCAGCAGTTCGTACAGGGGAGGGCACGAGCAGTACTTC. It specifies CASSSYRGGHEQYF.

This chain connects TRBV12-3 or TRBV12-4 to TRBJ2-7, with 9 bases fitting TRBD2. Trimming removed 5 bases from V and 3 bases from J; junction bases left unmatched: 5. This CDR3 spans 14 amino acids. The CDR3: CASSPGLALYEQYF. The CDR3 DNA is TGTGCCAGCAGTCCGGGACTAGCCCTCTACGAGCAGTACTTC.

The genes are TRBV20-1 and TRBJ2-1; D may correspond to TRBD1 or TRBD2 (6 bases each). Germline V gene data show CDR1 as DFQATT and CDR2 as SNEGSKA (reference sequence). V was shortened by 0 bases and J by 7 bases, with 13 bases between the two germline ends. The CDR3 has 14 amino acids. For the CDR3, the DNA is TGCAGTGCTAGAGATCGGGAAGGGGGGAATGAGCAGTTCTTC. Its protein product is CSARDREGGNEQFF.

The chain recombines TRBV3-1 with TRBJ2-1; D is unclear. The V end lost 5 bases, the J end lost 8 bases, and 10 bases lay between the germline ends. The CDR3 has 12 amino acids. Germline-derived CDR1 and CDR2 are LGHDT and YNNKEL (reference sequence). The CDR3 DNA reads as TGTGCCAGCAGCACACTGGGCCATGAGCAGTTCTTC. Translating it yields CASSTLGHEQFF.

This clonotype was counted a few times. The CDR3 loop is CASSSLRGALSGANVLTF. The CDR3 nucleotides read TGTGCCAGCAGTTCTCTACGCGGGGCACTCTCTGGGGCCAACGTCCTGACTTTC. The chain uses TRBV28 and TRBJ2-6, with D perhaps TRBD2 (6 bases). Germline V gene data show CDR1 as MDHEN and CDR2 as SYDVKM. The CDR3 totals 18 residues. Trimming pared 4 bases from V and 0 bases from J, leaving 16 bases between.

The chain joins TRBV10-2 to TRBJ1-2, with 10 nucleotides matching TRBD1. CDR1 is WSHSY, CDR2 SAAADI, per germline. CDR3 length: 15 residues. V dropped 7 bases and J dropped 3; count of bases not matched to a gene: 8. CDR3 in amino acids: CASMPPGQGYYGYTF. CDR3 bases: TGCGCCAGCATGCCTCCGGGACAGGGGTACTATGGCTACACCTTC.

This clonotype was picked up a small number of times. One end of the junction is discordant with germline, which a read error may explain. This chain's CDR3 is CASRSGTSGRCAF. As DNA, the CDR3 is TGTGCCAGCAGATCCGGGACTAGCGGGAGGTGCGCGTTC. The gene calls are TRBV6-6 and TRBJ2-5; 15 bases fit TRBD2. There are 13 residues in the CDR3. The germline V gene has CDR1 MNHNY and CDR2 SVGAGI (reference sequence).

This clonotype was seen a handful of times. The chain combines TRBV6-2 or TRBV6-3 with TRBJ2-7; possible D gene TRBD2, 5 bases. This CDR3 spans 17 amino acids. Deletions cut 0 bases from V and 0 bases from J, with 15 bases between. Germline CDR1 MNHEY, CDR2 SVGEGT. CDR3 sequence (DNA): TGTGCCAGCAGTTACTCGATAACCGTCGGGAACTCCTACGAGCAGTACTTC. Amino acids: CASSYSITVGNSYEQYF.

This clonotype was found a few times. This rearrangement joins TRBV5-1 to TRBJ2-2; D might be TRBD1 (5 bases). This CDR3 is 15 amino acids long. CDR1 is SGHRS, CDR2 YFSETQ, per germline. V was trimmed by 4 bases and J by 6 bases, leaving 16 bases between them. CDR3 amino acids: CASSQTGQSPGELFF. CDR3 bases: TGCGCCAGCAGCCAAACCGGACAAAGTCCCGGGGAGCTGTTTTTT.

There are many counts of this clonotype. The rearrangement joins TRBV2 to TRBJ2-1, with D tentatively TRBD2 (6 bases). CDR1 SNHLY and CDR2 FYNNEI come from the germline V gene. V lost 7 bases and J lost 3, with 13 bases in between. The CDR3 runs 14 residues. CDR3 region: CASTQSGVYNEQFF. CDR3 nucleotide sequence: TGTGCCAGCACCCAATCGGGGGTCTACAATGAGCAGTTCTTC.

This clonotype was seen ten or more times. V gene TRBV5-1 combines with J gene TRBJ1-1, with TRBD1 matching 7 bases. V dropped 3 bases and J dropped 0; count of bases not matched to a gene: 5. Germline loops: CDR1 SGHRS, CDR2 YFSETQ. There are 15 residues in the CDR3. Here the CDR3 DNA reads TGCGCCAGCAGCTCGACAGGGAACTTGAACACTGAAGCTTTCTTT. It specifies CASSSTGNLNTEAFF.

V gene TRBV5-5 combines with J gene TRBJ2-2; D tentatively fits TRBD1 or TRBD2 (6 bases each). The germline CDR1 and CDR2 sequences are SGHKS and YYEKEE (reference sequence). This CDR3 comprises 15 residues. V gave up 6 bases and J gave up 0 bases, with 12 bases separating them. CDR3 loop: CASKGGRSNTGELFF. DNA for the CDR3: TGTGCCAGCAAGGGGGGCCGATCGAACACCGGGGAGCTGTTTTTT.

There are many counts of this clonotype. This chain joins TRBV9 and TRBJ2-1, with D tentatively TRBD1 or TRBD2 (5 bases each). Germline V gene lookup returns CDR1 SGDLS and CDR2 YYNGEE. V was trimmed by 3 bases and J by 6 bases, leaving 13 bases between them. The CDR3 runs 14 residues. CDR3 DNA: TGTGCCAGCAGCGACGGGACGGCAGTCAATGAGCAGTTCTTC. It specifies CASSDGTAVNEQFF.

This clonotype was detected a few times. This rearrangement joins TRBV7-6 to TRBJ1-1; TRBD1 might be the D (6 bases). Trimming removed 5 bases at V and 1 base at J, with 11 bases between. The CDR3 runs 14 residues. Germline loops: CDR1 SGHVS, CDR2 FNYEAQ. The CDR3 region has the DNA TGTGCCAGCAGCCCCGGACAGAGGAACACTGAAGCTTTCTTT. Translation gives CASSPGQRNTEAFF. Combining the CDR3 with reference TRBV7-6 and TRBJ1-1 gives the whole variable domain GAGVSQSPRYKVTKRGQDVALRCDPISGHVSLYWYRQALGQGPEFLTYFNYEAQQDKSGLPNDRFSAERPEGSISTLTIQRTEQRDSAMYRCASSPGQRNTEAFFGQGTRLTVV.

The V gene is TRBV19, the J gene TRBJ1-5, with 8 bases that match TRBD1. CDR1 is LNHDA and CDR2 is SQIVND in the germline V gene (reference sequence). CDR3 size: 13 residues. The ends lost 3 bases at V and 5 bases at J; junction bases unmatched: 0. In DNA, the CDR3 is TGTGCCAGTAGTATGGACAGGGATCAGCCCCAGCATTTT. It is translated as CASSMDRDQPQHF.

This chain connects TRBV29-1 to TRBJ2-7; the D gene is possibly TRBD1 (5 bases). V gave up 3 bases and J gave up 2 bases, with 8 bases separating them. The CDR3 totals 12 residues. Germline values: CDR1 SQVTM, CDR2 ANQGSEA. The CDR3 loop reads CSVEAGTYEQYF. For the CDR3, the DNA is TGCAGCGTTGAGGCAGGGACCTACGAGCAGTACTTC.

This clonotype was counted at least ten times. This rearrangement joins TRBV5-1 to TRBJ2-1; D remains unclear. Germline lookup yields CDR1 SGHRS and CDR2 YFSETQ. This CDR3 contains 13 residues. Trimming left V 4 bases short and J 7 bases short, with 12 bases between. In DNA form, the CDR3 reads TGCGCCAGCAGCCAAATGGACGGGAATGAGCAGTTCTTC. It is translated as CASSQMDGNEQFF.

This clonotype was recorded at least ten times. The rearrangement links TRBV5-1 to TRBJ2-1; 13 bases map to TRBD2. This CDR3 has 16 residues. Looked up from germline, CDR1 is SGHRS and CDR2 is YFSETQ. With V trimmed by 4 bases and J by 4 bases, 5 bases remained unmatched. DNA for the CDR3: TGCGCCAGCAGCCTACAGGGACTAGCGGGATACAATGAGCAGTTCTTC. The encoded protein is CASSLQGLAGYNEQFF.

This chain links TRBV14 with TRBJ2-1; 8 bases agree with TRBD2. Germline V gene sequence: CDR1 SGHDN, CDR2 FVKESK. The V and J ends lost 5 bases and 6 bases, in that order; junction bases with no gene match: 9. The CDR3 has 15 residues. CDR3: CASSSLGRGGNEQFF. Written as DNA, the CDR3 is TGTGCCAGCAGCAGTCTGGGCCGGGGGGGCAATGAGCAGTTCTTC.

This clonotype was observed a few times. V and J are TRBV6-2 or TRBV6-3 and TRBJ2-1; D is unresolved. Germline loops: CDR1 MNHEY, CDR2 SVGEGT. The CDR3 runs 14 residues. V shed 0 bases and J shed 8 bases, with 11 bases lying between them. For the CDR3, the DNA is TGTGCCAGCAGTTACTCACAGAGTTACCATGAGCAGTTCTTC. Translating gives CASSYSQSYHEQFF.

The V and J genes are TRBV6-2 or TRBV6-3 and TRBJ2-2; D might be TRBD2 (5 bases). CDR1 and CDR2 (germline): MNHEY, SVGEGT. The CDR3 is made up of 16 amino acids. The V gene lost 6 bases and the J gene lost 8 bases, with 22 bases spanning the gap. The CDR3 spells CASRDARTLLRGELFF. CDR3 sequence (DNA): TGTGCCAGCAGAGACGCCCGGACTCTACTTAGAGGGGAGCTGTTTTTT.

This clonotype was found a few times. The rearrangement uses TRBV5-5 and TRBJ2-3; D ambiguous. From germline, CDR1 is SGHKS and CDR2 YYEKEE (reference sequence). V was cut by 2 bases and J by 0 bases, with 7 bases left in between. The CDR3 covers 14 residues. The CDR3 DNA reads TGTGCCAGCAGCTTTCCTGCTAGCACAGATACGCAGTATTTT. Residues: CASSFPASTDTQYF.

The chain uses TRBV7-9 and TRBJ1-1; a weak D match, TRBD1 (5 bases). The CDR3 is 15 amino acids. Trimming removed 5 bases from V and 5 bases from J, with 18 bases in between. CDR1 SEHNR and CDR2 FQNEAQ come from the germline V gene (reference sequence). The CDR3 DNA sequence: TGTGCCAGCAGCCCTTCGCTTAGGGGACGGACTGAAGCTTTCTTT. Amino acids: CASSPSLRGRTEAFF.